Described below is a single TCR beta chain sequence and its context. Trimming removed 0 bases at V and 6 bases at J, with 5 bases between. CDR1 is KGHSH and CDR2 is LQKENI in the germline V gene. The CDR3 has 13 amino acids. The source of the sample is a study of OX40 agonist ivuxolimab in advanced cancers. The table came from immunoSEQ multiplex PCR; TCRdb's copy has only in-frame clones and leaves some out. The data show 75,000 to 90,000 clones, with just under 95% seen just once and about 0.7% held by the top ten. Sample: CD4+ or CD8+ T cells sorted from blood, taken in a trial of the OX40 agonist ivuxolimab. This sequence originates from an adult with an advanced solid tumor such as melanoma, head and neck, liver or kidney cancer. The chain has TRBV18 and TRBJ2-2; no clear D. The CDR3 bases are TGTGCCAGCTCACCACCTAGTGCCGGGGAGCTGTTTTTT. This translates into CASSPPSAGELFF.